This T cell receptor (beta chain) derives from a study of PD-L1 blockade in urothelial cancer. Each patient presented with locally advanced or metastatic urothelial carcinoma. Repertoires were generated with immunoSEQ multiplex PCR, while TCRdb's copy carries only in-frame clones and drops some. The data contain 70,000 to 85,000 clones, roughly 84% of them singletons. The length of the CDR3 is 13 residues. Per the germline V gene, CDR1 is MNHNS and CDR2 is SASEGT. V dropped 5 bases and J dropped 2 bases, with 8 bases sitting between them. The receptor was derived from a man aged 70 or older with urothelial cancer. This specimen was PBMCs, taken around atezolizumab (anti-PD-L1) treatment. The chain recombines TRBV6-1 with TRBJ2-3, with D maybe TRBD2 (6 bases). The CDR3 region is CASSRTNTDTQYF. CDR3 in DNA: TGTGCCAGCAGTCGGACTAACACAGATACGCAGTATTTT.